This T cell receptor (beta chain) stems from a study of blood T cell repertoires in COVID-19. Study details: Spain, Italy and the United States supplied samples that represented acute and convalescent COVID-19.

V was cut by 2 bases and J by 5 bases, with 9 bases left in between. Germline V gene data show CDR1 as PRHDT and CDR2 as FYEKMQ (reference sequence). The CDR3 totals 13 residues. The authors' processing: Reference gene primer amplification yielded estimated nucleated cell counts. The protocol was immunoSEQ multiplex PCR, while the TCRdb copy is restricted to in-frame clones and leaves out a portion. Clone size and the V and J calls come from that table; the DNA yielded D and trimming. This sample has 120,000 to 150,000 clones, with 85% to 90% found just once. Sequencing was done on a sample of peripheral blood. The TCR comes from a man aged 45 to 65 who had recovered from COVID-19. The rearrangement links TRBV13 to TRBJ1-1, with D perhaps matching TRBD1 (6 bases). CDR3 sequence (DNA): TGTGCCAGCAGCTTAATACAGGGAACTGAAGCTTTCTTT. Translated, it gives CASSLIQGTEAFF.